These 30 T cell receptor beta chains came from one sample sequenced in a study of identical twins (dated by TCRdb to between 2015 and 2016). The library was obtained by 5' RACE. The sequencer was an Illumina HiSeq 2000. In-frame beta chains were kept once TCRdb had trimmed the public reads at Q25 with fastp and called clones with MiXCR. Every distinct CDR3 protein forms one entry, paired with its most common genes and DNA. For this sample the table gives more than 650,000 distinct CDR3 sequences, of which around 6% were detected only once. About 2% of the sample comes from the top ten. The sequenced sample was naive T cells sorted from blood. The sample's cell subset or site label, decoded: cells isolated with a human naive T-cell isolation kit. These receptors came from a man between 18 and 29 years old in good health.

This clonotype came up many times. This chain connects TRBV3-1 to TRBJ2-1; D is uncertain. Germline CDR1 reads LGHDT; CDR2 reads YNNKEL (reference sequence). The ends were cut back, 0 bases at V and 8 bases at J, with 5 bases in the middle. The CDR3 runs 12 residues. The CDR3 here is CASSQERHEQFF. The CDR3 DNA follows: TGTGCCAGCAGCCAAGAGAGGCATGAGCAGTTCTTC.

The sample holds many counts of this clonotype. The gene calls are TRBV27 and TRBJ2-1, with 7 bases matching TRBD2. After removal of 3 bases from V and 5 bases from J, the junction contained 1 base not matched to a gene. Germline V gene data show CDR1 as MNHEY and CDR2 as SMNVEV (reference sequence). This CDR3 has 13 residues. This CDR3 is CASSFGTNNEQFF. The CDR3 DNA sequence: TGTGCCAGCAGTTTCGGGACTAACAATGAGCAGTTCTTC.

CDR3 sequence: CSARAGTSTDTQYF. The CDR3 nucleotides read TGCAGTGCTAGGGCCGGGACTAGCACAGATACGCAGTATTTT. This chain connects TRBV20-1 to TRBJ2-3; perhaps TRBD2 as D (6 bases). The CDR3 loop spans 14 amino acids. The V end lost 3 bases, the J end lost 0 bases, and 10 bases lay between the germline ends. Germline V lookup: CDR1 DFQATT, CDR2 SNEGSKA (reference sequence).

This clonotype was counted many times. The J gene is TRBJ2-2, the V gene TRBV12-3 or TRBV12-4, with D possibly being TRBD2 (5 bases). The CDR3 has 12 residues. V lost 4 bases and J lost 8, with 8 bases in between. The CDR3 bases are TGTGCCAGCAGTTGGACTTCGGGGGAGCTGTTTTTT. Translating gives CASSWTSGELFF.

In its sample, this clonotype was seen many times. The rearrangement uses TRBV29-1 and TRBJ2-7; D not resolved. The CDR3 has 8 residues. Germline V gives CDR1 SQVTM, CDR2 ANQGSEA. The DNA for the CDR3 is TGCAGCGTTGACGGTGGTTTGGTC. Its translation is CSVDGGLV.

The gene calls are TRBV10-1 and TRBJ1-2; D unresolved. Germline V gene sequence: CDR1 WNHNN, CDR2 SYGVQD (reference sequence). The V gene lost 2 bases and the J gene lost 5 bases, with 9 bases spanning the gap. This CDR3 comprises 13 residues. The CDR3 loop reads CASSEIPGYGYTF. DNA of the CDR3: TGCGCCAGCAGTGAGATCCCGGGGTATGGCTACACCTTC.

Only a few counts were recorded for this clonotype. This chain joins TRBV11-2 and TRBJ2-1; 7 bases line up with TRBD2. With 3 bases clipped from V and 8 bases from J, the junction kept 10 bases outside the gene matches. Germline V gene data show CDR1 as SGHAT and CDR2 as FQNNGV. The CDR3 runs to 15 residues. CDR3 sequence reads: CASSLGGGRVDEQFF. DNA of the CDR3: TGTGCCAGCAGCTTGGGCGGCGGGAGAGTGGATGAGCAGTTCTTC.

This clonotype turned up a few times. The V and J genes are TRBV14 and TRBJ2-7, with unresolved D. There are 13 residues in the CDR3. Germline V lookup: CDR1 SGHDN, CDR2 FVKESK. V was cut by 4 bases and J by 0 bases, with 7 bases left in between. Here the CDR3 DNA reads TGTGCCAGCAGCCCGTGGGGCTCCTACGAGCAGTACGTC. As protein: CASSPWGSYEQYV.

The rearrangement links TRBV20-1 to TRBJ2-1; D gene uncertain. CDR1 is DFQATT, CDR2 SNEGSKA, per germline (reference sequence). CDR3 size: 13 residues. CDR3 protein: CSPRRITYNEQFF. The CDR3 nucleotides read TGCAGCCCCCGCCGTATAACCTACAATGAGCAGTTCTTC.

This clonotype appeared many times. The chain joins TRBV6-6 to TRBJ2-2, with a possible D match to TRBD2 (6 bases). Looked up from germline, CDR1 is MNHNY and CDR2 is SVGAGI (reference sequence). This CDR3 is 17 amino acids long. The germline V and J ends were trimmed by 8 bases and 6 bases, with 25 bases remaining between them. CDR3 in DNA: TGTGCCAGCCATACCCTGCGGCCGGGGGAGGACCCCGGGGAGCTGTTTTTT. Its translation is CASHTLRPGEDPGELFF.

The sample holds a few counts of this clonotype. The V and J genes are TRBV20-1 and TRBJ1-4; 10 bases align to TRBD1. Germline loops: CDR1 DFQATT, CDR2 SNEGSKA (reference sequence). J gave up 5 bases and V 1 base, and 1 base lay outside the gene matches. This CDR3 has 14 amino acids. The CDR3 region is CSARVGQGNEKLFF. The CDR3 nucleotides read TGCAGTGCTAGAGTGGGACAGGGGAATGAAAAACTGTTTTTT.

This clonotype was detected only a few times. This chain links TRBV19 with TRBJ2-5; D may be TRBD2 (5 bases). In germline, CDR1 is LNHDA, CDR2 SQIVND (reference sequence). There are 14 residues in the CDR3. V was cut by 3 bases and J by 4 bases, with 12 bases left in between. CDR3 loop: CASSISLAGETQYF. The DNA of the CDR3 is TGTGCCAGTAGTATCTCCCTTGCGGGAGAGACCCAGTACTTC.

This clonotype has at least ten counts. The chain is built from TRBV6-5 and TRBJ1-3; TRBD1 is a possible D gene (5 bases). This CDR3 has 15 amino acids. Trimming took 0 bases from V and 2 from J, leaving 8 bases between them. The germline V gene encodes CDR1 MNHEY and CDR2 SVGAGI. CDR3 sequence: CASSYSEGPGNTIYF. The CDR3 DNA reads as TGTGCCAGCAGTTACTCGGAGGGACCTGGAAACACCATATATTTT.

This clonotype was seen repeatedly, ten times or more. This chain uses TRBV12-3 or TRBV12-4 with TRBJ1-4, with D tentatively TRBD1 (5 bases). V dropped 3 bases and J dropped 7 bases, with 9 bases sitting between them. The CDR3 has 13 amino acids. The CDR3 here is CASSFQGGEKLFF. CDR3 bases: TGTGCCAGCAGTTTCCAGGGTGGTGAAAAACTGTTTTTT.

This clonotype occurred many times. The J gene is TRBJ2-1, the V gene TRBV29-1; D is uncertain. The V and J ends lost 3 bases and 10 bases respectively, with 10 bases between them. The CDR3 spans 11 residues. Germline assignment: CDR1 SQVTM and CDR2 ANQGSEA. The DNA for the CDR3 is TGCAGCGTTGATGTTGGTTGGGAGCAGTTCTTC. Translated, it gives CSVDVGWEQFF.

This clonotype came up many times. The chain combines TRBV7-9 with TRBJ2-3, with D unresolved. The length of the CDR3 is 12 residues. V lost 6 bases to trimming and J lost 4 bases, with 8 bases between them. Looked up from germline, CDR1 is SEHNR and CDR2 is FQNEAQ (reference sequence). For the CDR3, the DNA is TGTGCCAGCAGTTTTTCGTCAGATACGCAGTATTTT. Residues: CASSFSSDTQYF.

This clonotype was picked up many times. The CDR3 loop is CSASGQGISDTQYF. The CDR3 DNA reads as TGCAGTGCTAGTGGACAGGGGATCTCAGATACGCAGTATTTT. J is TRBJ2-3 and V is TRBV20-1; TRBD1 aligns across 9 bases. This CDR3 has 14 residues. Germline assignment: CDR1 DFQATT and CDR2 SNEGSKA (reference sequence). The ends lost 3 bases at V and 4 bases at J; junction bases unmatched: 5.

The rearrangement joins TRBV12-3 or TRBV12-4 to TRBJ1-4; D gene unclear. With 3 bases removed from V and 0 bases from J, the gap between germline ends came to 2 bases. The CDR3 consists of 13 residues. The CDR3 is CASSLTTNEKLFF. CDR3 coding DNA: TGTGCCAGCAGTTTGACAACTAATGAAAAACTGTTTTTT.

The chain uses TRBV29-1 and TRBJ2-3; D is ambiguous. V was shortened by 0 bases and J by 3 bases, with 7 bases between the two germline ends. Germline V gives CDR1 SQVTM, CDR2 ANQGSEA. This CDR3 comprises 13 residues. The CDR3 reads CSVEDRRTDTQYF. As DNA, the CDR3 is TGCAGCGTTGAAGATCGGCGGACAGATACGCAGTATTTT.

This clonotype was picked up a small number of times. The chain couples TRBV4-1 to TRBJ1-5; D is unclear. Germline values: CDR1 MGHRA, CDR2 YSYEKL. V lost 2 bases and J lost 7, with 9 bases in between. This CDR3 spans 13 amino acids. The CDR3 DNA reads as TGCGCCAGCAGCCAACCCCCCCTCCAGCCCCAGCATTTT. It encodes CASSQPPLQPQHF.

The table lists this clonotype with a few counts. The rearrangement links TRBV20-1 to TRBJ1-2; TRBD1 agrees at 10 bases. J was trimmed by 4 bases and V by 7 bases; bases with no gene match: 15. Germline lookup yields CDR1 DFQATT and CDR2 SNEGSKA (reference sequence). The CDR3 is 16 amino acids. The CDR3 DNA reads as TGCAGTGGTCGAGTCGAGACAGGGGGCCTTGGCTATGGCTACACCTTC. It is translated as CSGRVETGGLGYGYTF.

This clonotype was observed at least ten times. The chain has TRBV2 and TRBJ2-1; D ambiguous. The V gene lost 7 bases and the J gene lost 4 bases, with 8 bases spanning the gap. CDR3 length equals 12 residues. Germline V lookup: CDR1 SNHLY, CDR2 FYNNEI. The CDR3 sequence: CASNPSYNEQFF. The CDR3 DNA reads as TGTGCCAGCAACCCCTCATACAATGAGCAGTTCTTC.

Notes on this clonotype: The junction departs from the called germline gene at one end, perhaps through a read error. The chain employs TRBV5-1 and TRBJ2-5; perhaps TRBD1 as D (7 bases). Per the germline V gene, CDR1 is SGHRS and CDR2 is YFSETQ. CDR3 length: 14 amino acids. The CDR3 is CARSLGQGGETQYF. As DNA, the CDR3 is TGCGCCAGGAGCTTGGGCCAGGGGGGAGAGACCCAGTACTTC.

The gene calls are TRBV9 and TRBJ2-2, with 10 bases aligning to TRBD1. The germline V gene has CDR1 SGDLS and CDR2 YYNGEE. V gave up 4 bases and J gave up 6 bases; unmatched junction bases: 9. This CDR3 has 16 amino acids. The CDR3 loop reads CASSPRDRGLSGELFF. For the CDR3, the DNA is TGTGCCAGCAGCCCCCGGGACAGGGGATTGTCCGGGGAGCTGTTTTTT.

This clonotype occurred many times. V gene TRBV5-1 combines with J gene TRBJ1-3; weak D call: TRBD1 (6 bases). The V end was cut by 3 bases, the J end by 9 bases, with 13 bases between. The CDR3 is made up of 13 amino acids. Germline V lookup: CDR1 SGHRS, CDR2 YFSETQ. The CDR3 loop reads CASSSQGPGTIYF. CDR3 nucleotides: TGCGCCAGCAGCTCACAGGGTCCTGGCACCATATATTTT. The complete variable domain, with remaining parts taken from reference TRBV5-1 and TRBJ1-3, reads KAGVTQTPRYLIKTRGQQVTLSCSPISGHRSVSWYQQTPGQGLQFLFEYFSETQRNKGNFPGRFSGRQFSNSRSEMNVSTLELGDSALYLCASSSQGPGTIYFGEGSWLTVV.

In its sample, this clonotype was seen many times. The chain combines TRBV6-1 with TRBJ2-5; 9 nucleotides match TRBD2. From germline, CDR1 is MNHNS and CDR2 SASEGT. The CDR3 runs to 15 residues. V shed 6 bases, J shed 3 bases, and the junction held 8 bases outside the gene matches. CDR3 sequence: CASSPGTSREETQYF. The CDR3 coding sequence is TGTGCCAGCAGCCCCGGGACTAGCAGAGAAGAGACCCAGTACTTC.

In its sample, this clonotype was seen many times. The J gene is TRBJ2-7, the V gene TRBV9, with a weak D call TRBD1 (6 bases). Trimming took 3 bases from V and 6 from J, leaving 13 bases between them. Looked up from germline, CDR1 is SGDLS and CDR2 is YYNGEE. The CDR3 is 13 residues long. The CDR3 sequence is CASSALQGSEQYF. The CDR3 DNA follows: TGTGCCAGCAGCGCGTTACAGGGATCCGAGCAGTACTTC. The variable domain in full, completed from reference TRBV9 and TRBJ2-7, reads DSGVTQTPKHLITATGQRVTLRCSPRSGDLSVYWYQQSLDQGLQFLIQYYNGEERAKGNILERFSAQQFPDLHSELNLSSLELGDSALYFCASSALQGSEQYFGPGTRLTVT.

The chain is built from TRBV7-9 and TRBJ2-7; D may be TRBD1 or TRBD2 (5 bases each). The ends were cut back, 5 bases at V and 0 bases at J, with 11 bases in the middle. CDR1 and CDR2 from the germline V gene are SEHNR and FQNEAQ (reference sequence). The CDR3 sequence is 14 residues long. This CDR3 is CASSGDRNSYEQYF. The CDR3 nucleotides read TGTGCCAGCAGCGGGGACCGAAACTCCTACGAGCAGTACTTC.

This clonotype occurred a few times. The CDR3 DNA follows: TGTGCCAGCAGCCTCGAGTGGGACACTGAAGCTTTCTTT. Its translation: CASSLEWDTEAFF. The chain combines TRBV12-3 or TRBV12-4 with TRBJ1-1; no definite D call. The CDR3 totals 13 residues. Deletions cut 6 bases from V and 3 bases from J, with 11 bases between.

This clonotype was seen repeatedly, ten times or more. The V call is TRBV6-5, the J call TRBJ2-3, with a possible D match to TRBD2 (7 bases). The CDR3 sequence is 11 residues long. Trimming pared 7 bases from V and 8 bases from J, leaving 10 bases between. Germline assignment: CDR1 MNHEY and CDR2 SVGAGI. The DNA of the CDR3 is TGTGCCAGCACAAGGGGGGGTACGCAGTATTTT. It yields the protein CASTRGGTQYF.